This is a list of T cell receptor beta chains from one sample in a study of blood T cell repertoires in COVID-19. This table comes from immunoSEQ multiplex PCR, and its TCRdb copy is limited to in-frame clones, with some not included. The table has about 180,000 clones, 84% seen once. Sequenced input: peripheral blood. The receptors originated from a young man with active or convalescent COVID-19. Both conserved end residues are part of each CDR3. A D gene is named only where the DNA matches it firmly. Rows may omit the clone size; those that give it use once, few, many or a size class.

>TRBV19|.|TRBJ2-3|.
TGTGCCAGTAGTATAAGCGGTACTAGCACAGATACGCAGTATTTT
CASSISGTSTDTQYF
>TRBV11-2|.|TRBJ1-1|.
TGTGCCAGCAGCTTACGGGGGTTAGGAACTGAAGCTTTCTTT
CASSLRGLGTEAFF
>TRBV6-5|.|TRBJ1-4|.
TGTGCCAGCAGTTACTCGGCAGGGAATAACGGAAAACTGTTTTTT
CASSYSAGNNGKLFF
>TRBV27|TRBD2|TRBJ2-7|.
TGTGCCAGCAGTCCCTCTGCGGCTAGCGGAGCCTACGAGCAGTACTTC
CASSPSAASGAYEQYF
>TRBV9|.|TRBJ2-1|.
TGTGCCAGCAGCGTACTGAGGTCCCTGAGCTCCTACAATGAGCAGTTCTTC
CASSVLRSLSSYNEQFF
>TRBV19|.|TRBJ1-1|.
TGTGCCAGTAGTATGAGGCAGTCGAACACTGAAGCTTTCTTT
CASSMRQSNTEAFF
>TRBV19|.|TRBJ2-3|once
TGTGCCATAGGAGCGGGTACTAGCACAGATACGCAGTATTTT
CAIGAGTSTDTQYF
>TRBV7-2|TRBD2|TRBJ2-1|.
TGTGCCAGCAGCCCCCCGGGACTAGCGGGAGATCGAAGGGTAGAGCAGTTCTTC
CASSPPGLAGDRRVEQFF
>TRBV6-5|TRBD1|TRBJ1-5|.
TGTGCCAGCAGTTACTCACAGGGGGGAAATCAGCCCCAGCATTTT
CASSYSQGGNQPQHF
>TRBV4-2|.|TRBJ1-5|many
TGTGCCAGCAGCCATGAGAATCAGCCCCAGCATTTT
CASSHENQPQHF
>TRBV11-3|.|TRBJ2-2|.
TGTGCCAGCAGCCGACAAGCTACGAACACCGGGGAGCTGTTTTTT
CASSRQATNTGELFF
>TRBV7-2|TRBD2|TRBJ2-7|.
TGTGCCAGCAGCTTCCCGGGACTAGCGAGAGAGCAGTACTTC
CASSFPGLAREQYF
>TRBV6-5|TRBD1|TRBJ2-2|.
TGTGCCACCTTAAGGACAGGGAGCACCGGGGAGCTGTTTTTT
CATLRTGSTGELFF
>TRBV9|TRBD2|TRBJ2-2|.
TGTGCCAGCAGTCCTAGCGGGAGCGGGACCGGGGAGCTGTTTTTT
CASSPSGSGTGELFF
>TRBV27|.|TRBJ2-7|.
TGTGCCAGCAGTTTGGCCAGGGAATACTACGAGCAGTACTTC
CASSLAREYYEQYF
>TRBV5-4|TRBD1|TRBJ1-4|.
TGTGCCAGCAGCGTACAGGGGCAAACTAATGAAAAACTGTTTTTT
CASSVQGQTNEKLFF
>TRBV28|.|TRBJ1-5|.
TGTGCCAGCAGTCTAACAAGCGTGCGTCAGCCCCAGCATTTT
CASSLTSVRQPQHF
>TRBV7-2|.|TRBJ1-3|.
TGTGCCAGCAGCTTAGTGGGAGACCGGAACTTTGGAAACACCATATATTTT
CASSLVGDRNFGNTIYF
>TRBV7-9|.|TRBJ2-1|.
TGTGCCAGCAGCTCTCCCGGACTGTCCCATAATTCCAATGAGCAGTTCTTC
CASSSPGLSHNSNEQFF
>TRBV5-1|.|TRBJ1-1|few
TGCGCCAGCAGCCAACAGGAAGGGACTGAAGCTTTCTTT
CASSQQEGTEAFF
>TRBV4-1|.|TRBJ2-1|.
TGCGCCAGCAGCCAATTGGCAGGGGTGGGCAATGAGCAGTTCTTC
CASSQLAGVGNEQFF
>TRBV7-8|TRBD1|TRBJ1-3|.
TGTGCCAGCAGCCCAAGCACAGGGGACACCATATATTTT
CASSPSTGDTIYF
>TRBV6-5|.|TRBJ1-5|.
TGTGCCAGCAGTTCCGGGAGGAGGGGGGTAAATCAGCCCCAGCATTTT
CASSSGRRGVNQPQHF
>TRBV5-1|TRBD1|TRBJ1-4|.
TGCGCCAGCAGCCACCAGGGGGGATTAAATGAAAAACTGTTTTTT
CASSHQGGLNEKLFF
>TRBV18|TRBD2|TRBJ2-5|.
TGTGCCAGCTCACCACTTGTACGTAGCGGGGGTCAAGAGACCCAGTACTTC
CASSPLVRSGGQETQYF
>TRBV18|.|TRBJ1-2|few
TGTGCCAGCTCACCAGGGGGAGGTTATGGCTACACCTTC
CASSPGGGYGYTF
>TRBV20-1|TRBD1|TRBJ1-1|.
TGCAGTGCTAGTCCCCAGGGGGATTGGGGATTTGTTACTGAAGCTTTCTTT
CSASPQGDWGFVTEAFF
>TRBV6-5|.|TRBJ1-3|once
TGTGCCAGCAGTTACCTCAGGGGTGGAAACACCATATATTTT
CASSYLRGGNTIYF
>TRBV6-2/TRBV6-3|.|TRBJ1-2|.
TGTGCCAGCAGTTACTCACAGGGCTATGGCTACACCTTC
CASSYSQGYGYTF
>TRBV30|TRBD2|TRBJ2-7|.
TGTGCCTGGACCCCTAGCTGGGGGGGAACCTACGAGCAGTACTTC
CAWTPSWGGTYEQYF
>TRBV28|TRBD2|TRBJ2-7|.
TGTGCCAGCAGCCCCGGACTAGCGGGAGCCTACGAGCAGTACTTC
CASSPGLAGAYEQYF
>TRBV7-3|.|TRBJ2-7|.
TGTGCCAGCAGCCCATATCCGGGAAACGAGCAGTACTTC
CASSPYPGNEQYF
>TRBV9|TRBD1|TRBJ2-1|.
TGTGCCAGCAGCCGAAACAAGGACAGGGAGCAGTTCTTC
CASSRNKDREQFF
>TRBV18|.|TRBJ1-4|.
TGTGCCAGCTCTCCCCAGTCAACTAATGAAAAACTGTTTTTT
CASSPQSTNEKLFF
>TRBV5-6|.|TRBJ1-4|once
TGTGCCAGCAGCTTGTCCGGGGTTGAGAAAAAACTGTTTTTT
CASSLSGVEKKLFF
>TRBV27|.|TRBJ1-1|.
TGTGCCAGCAGTTTTTCCGGCAGGAGGTCGAACACTGAAGCTTTCTTT
CASSFSGRRSNTEAFF
>TRBV7-2|.|TRBJ2-1|.
TGTGCCAGCAGCTCAGACAGATACAATGAGCAGTTCTTC
CASSSDRYNEQFF
>TRBV7-7|.|TRBJ2-1|.
TGTGCTAGCAGCTTGAGTCGCAATGAGCAGTTCTTC
CASSLSRNEQFF
>TRBV25-1|TRBD2|TRBJ2-5|.
TGTGCCAGCAGTGCGGCTAGCGGGGGGGGTGAGACCCAGTACTTC
CASSAASGGGETQYF
>TRBV19|.|TRBJ1-4|once
TGTGCCAGTAGTATAGATCAGGGAAAACTGTTTTTT
CASSIDQGKLFF
>TRBV15|TRBD1|TRBJ1-4|.
TGTGCCACCAGCAGAGATCGAGGGGGCCCAGCAACTAATGAAAAACTGTTTTTT
CATSRDRGGPATNEKLFF
>TRBV5-1|TRBD1|TRBJ2-2|few
TGCGCCAGCAGTGTAGGGGGCGCCGGCGGGGAGCTGTTTTTT
CASSVGGAGGELFF
>TRBV19|TRBD1|TRBJ1-2|.
TGTGCCAGTAGTACACTGGGACAGGGTAATGGCTACACCTTC
CASSTLGQGNGYTF
>TRBV6-4|TRBD1|TRBJ2-3|.
TGTGCCAGCAGTGCCCGGACAGGCCCCGGAGGCACAGATACGCAGTATTTT
CASSARTGPGGTDTQYF
>TRBV19|TRBD2|TRBJ2-3|.
TGTGCCAGTAGTATCCGGCTAGCGGGGGAAACAGATACGCAGTATTTT
CASSIRLAGETDTQYF
>TRBV18|.|TRBJ2-6|.
TGTGCCAGCTCATCCACGCGGGACTCTGGGGCCAACGTCCTGACTTTC
CASSSTRDSGANVLTF
>TRBV5-6|TRBD1|TRBJ2-7|.
TGTGCCAGCAGCCGTTTCCGGGACAGGACCACCTACGAGCAGTACTTC
CASSRFRDRTTYEQYF
>TRBV10-3|.|TRBJ1-1|.
TGTGCCATCAGTGATACGGGGAACACTGAAGCTTTCTTT
CAISDTGNTEAFF
>TRBV4-1|.|TRBJ2-7|.
TGCGCCAGCAGCCAAGCGTCCGTTCTTCCGTACGAGCAGTACTTC
CASSQASVLPYEQYF
>TRBV7-3|TRBD1|TRBJ2-3|once
TGTGCCAGCAGCTTAAACCCCCTTTTAGGTACAGGGGGCACAGATACGCAGTATTTT
CASSLNPLLGTGGTDTQYF
>TRBV7-2|.|TRBJ2-2|few
TGTGCCAGCAGTTTTCAAGCCGGGGGGCAGGGCGGGGAGCTGTTTTTT
CASSFQAGGQGGELFF
>TRBV6-6|TRBD1|TRBJ1-4|.
TGTGCCAGCACCAAACAAGGGGGCCCAACTAATGAAAAACTGTTTTTT
CASTKQGGPTNEKLFF
>TRBV18|TRBD2|TRBJ2-5|few
TGTGCCAGCTCACCGGGACTACAAGAGACCCAGTACTTC
CASSPGLQETQYF
>TRBV12-3/TRBV12-4|.|TRBJ2-7|.
TGTGCCAGCAGTTTTGGCGGATTCTACGAGCAGTACTTC
CASSFGGFYEQYF
>TRBV19|TRBD1|TRBJ2-5|.
TGTGCCAGTAGCCTCTGGTGGGGGACAGCCGAACAAGAGACCCAGTACTTC
CASSLWWGTAEQETQYF
>TRBV19|.|TRBJ2-1|few
TGTGCCAGTAGTATAAGCCGGGATGAGCAGTTCTTC
CASSISRDEQFF
>TRBV29-1|TRBD2|TRBJ2-7|.
TGCAGCGTTGGGGGACTAGCGGGAACCTACGAGCAGTACTTC
CSVGGLAGTYEQYF